This T cell receptor beta chain was observed in a study of Ad26.COV2.S vaccination and SARS-CoV-2 variants. Whole-study context: This donor came from the COV1001 trial of Ad26.COV2.S.

The CDR3 has 14 amino acids. Germline V lookup: CDR1 MNHNY, CDR2 SVGAGI (reference sequence). After removal of 11 bases from V and 4 bases from J, the junction contained 7 bases not matched to a gene. The treatment: approximately 18 received Ad26.COV2.S at low or high dose, single or two shots; several received placebo; per-sample allocation not given. Sampling happened 63 days after the first vaccine or placebo injection. The sample came from a Boston adult aged 18-55 years. Assay: immunoSEQ multiplex PCR; the TCRdb copy retains only in-frame clones and omits some. The sample shows around 300,000 clones, roughly nine tenths of them seen only once.

The chain combines TRBV6-6 with TRBJ1-6, with 8 bases identical to TRBD1. The clonotype was recovered from a person between 18 and 65 years old who received the Ad26.COV2.S COVID-19 vaccine or a placebo. Here the sequenced sample was peripheral blood, taken in a trial of Ad26.COV2.S vaccine versus placebo. CDR3: CAGRDRPYNSPLHF. In DNA, the CDR3 is TGTGCCGGGCGGGACAGGCCTTATAATTCACCCCTCCACTTT.